Listed below are T cell receptor beta chains from one sample, sequenced in a study of patients and donors after allogeneic stem cell transplantation. TCRdb itself ran the RT-PCR reads through MiXCR, one entry per CDR3 protein. This table has around 4,100 distinct CDR3 sequences, around 24% appearing once. Sequencing input: blood, either unsorted or a sorted T cell fraction (not recorded which). The source is a human donor who was either an allogeneic HSCT recipient or a stem cell or donor lymphocyte infusion donor (not recorded which). It is not recorded whose cells these are; they may come from a transplant donor. CDR3s include the opening cysteine and the closing phenylalanine or tryptophan. Fields, in order: CDR3 protein, V gene, J gene.

CDR3 protein: CASSLVGDHNYGYTF; V gene: TRBV7-9; J gene: TRBJ1-2
CDR3 protein: CASRKAVSTDTQYF; V gene: TRBV2; J gene: TRBJ2-3
CDR3 protein: CASSQGLAENTGELFF; V gene: TRBV4-3; J gene: TRBJ2-2
CDR3 protein: CASWGDNEQFF; V gene: TRBV4-2; J gene: TRBJ2-1
CDR3 protein: CATSGAVASTGELFF; V gene: TRBV24-1; J gene: TRBJ2-2
CDR3 protein: CASSMRWETQYF; V gene: TRBV10-2; J gene: TRBJ2-5
CDR3 protein: CASSASGTTHNEQFF; V gene: TRBV7-9; J gene: TRBJ2-1
CDR3 protein: CASSIQGYNEQFF; V gene: TRBV5-5; J gene: TRBJ2-1
CDR3 protein: CAISETGGYTF; V gene: TRBV10-3; J gene: TRBJ1-2
CDR3 protein: CASSLGDSYYNEQFF; V gene: TRBV11-3; J gene: TRBJ2-1
CDR3 protein: CASSSEMNTEAFF; V gene: TRBV12-3/TRBV12-4; J gene: TRBJ1-1
CDR3 protein: CATSRESGRFEKLFF; V gene: TRBV15; J gene: TRBJ1-4
CDR3 protein: CASSTPGQGTEQFF; V gene: TRBV7-3; J gene: TRBJ2-1
CDR3 protein: CASSLESTDTQYF; V gene: TRBV6-2/TRBV6-3; J gene: TRBJ2-3
CDR3 protein: CSAQRLHDYTDTQYF; V gene: TRBV20-1; J gene: TRBJ2-3
CDR3 protein: CASSEAAASTDTQYF; V gene: TRBV2; J gene: TRBJ2-3
CDR3 protein: CASSQTTQGGTEAFF; V gene: TRBV4-3; J gene: TRBJ1-1
CDR3 protein: CSVSGSYGYTF; V gene: TRBV29-1; J gene: TRBJ1-2
CDR3 protein: CASSLQGANTGELFF; V gene: TRBV7-3; J gene: TRBJ2-2
CDR3 protein: CASSLLVGAETQYF; V gene: TRBV12-3/TRBV12-4; J gene: TRBJ2-5